Listed below are T cell receptor beta chains from one sample, sequenced in a study of T cells in Graves' hyperthyroidism and ophthalmopathy. One entry per CDR3 protein, called by TCRdb with MiXCR from the multiplex PCR reads. This table has 500,000 to 650,000 distinct CDR3 sequences, about 46% appearing once. Input material: peripheral blood or thyroid tissue (not recorded which). These receptor sequences come from an adult woman with Graves' disease, either hyperthyroidism or ophthalmopathy (not recorded which). Both conserved end residues are part of each CDR3. D genes are given only for firm matches. Not every row has a clone size; where given, it reads once, few, many or a size class.

>TRBD2|NA|TRBV9|TRBJ2-5
TGTGCCACCAGCAGAGAGCTCCGAGCGGGGGGAGGAGAGACCCAGTACTTC
CATSRELRAGGGETQYF
>TRBD1|many|TRBV5-1|TRBJ2-5
TGCGCCAGCAGCTGGACAGGGACAGGAGAGACCCAGTACTTC
CASSWTGTGETQYF
>NA|once|TRBV5-1|TRBJ1-1
TGCGCCAGCAGCTTGGCGGCGGGCCCCACTGAAGCTTTCTTT
CASSLAAGPTEAFF
>NA|NA|TRBV10-3|TRBJ1-1
TGTGCCATCAGTGTAAAGGGAACGAACACTGAAGCTTTCTTT
CAISVKGTNTEAFF
>NA|many|TRBV20-1|TRBJ1-5
TGCAGTGCTAGGAGGGGGGATTTCCAGCCCCAGCATTTT
CSARRGDFQPQHF
>TRBD1|few|TRBV20-1|TRBJ1-2
TGCAGTGCCAAGGACAGGGCGGGCTATGCCTACACCTTC
CSAKDRAGYAYTF
>TRBD2|NA|TRBV10-3|TRBJ2-6
TGTGCCATCAGCGGACTAGCGGGGATCTCTGGGGCCAACGTCCTGACTTTC
CAISGLAGISGANVLTF
>NA|NA|TRBV7-9|TRBJ2-7
TGTGCCAGCAGTGGCTGGGGATCTGTTAGCGAGCAGTACTTC
CASSGWGSVSEQYF
>NA|NA|TRBV9|TRBJ1-1
TGTGCCAGCAGTAGGACCCAAGGGGGCACTGAAGCTTTCTTT
CASSRTQGGTEAFF
>TRBD1|many|TRBV2|TRBJ2-5
TGTGCCAGCTCACTCATGGGGACAGGGAAAGAGACCCAGTACTTC
CASSLMGTGKETQYF
>NA|NA|TRBV5-1|TRBJ1-5
TGCGCCAGCAGCTTGGGGGGGTCCCTGAATCAGCCCCAGCATTTT
CASSLGGSLNQPQHF
>NA|many|TRBV24-1|TRBJ2-5
TGTGCCACCAGTGATGTGGGGGCAGGGAGTCAAGAGACCCAGTACTTC
CATSDVGAGSQETQYF
>NA|NA|TRBV7-9|TRBJ2-7
TGTGCCAGCAGCCAGGCCGGGCCCTCGGTGGTGTACGAGCAGTACTTC
CASSQAGPSVVYEQYF
>NA|NA|TRBV7-9|TRBJ1-2
TGTGCCAGCAGCTTAGCTGCCAACAGGGTTGGTGGCTACACCTTC
CASSLAANRVGGYTF
>TRBD1|many|TRBV7-2|TRBJ2-5
TGTGCCAGCAGCGCCTCGACAGGGACGGAGACCCAGTACTTC
CASSASTGTETQYF
>TRBD1|many|TRBV20-1|TRBJ1-5
TGCAGTGCTACCGGGACAGGCAATCAGCCCCAGCATTTT
CSATGTGNQPQHF
>NA|many|TRBV3-1|TRBJ1-2
TGTGCCAGCAGCCCTCGGGGAGGGGGCTATGGCTACACCTTC
CASSPRGGGYGYTF
>TRBD1|many|TRBV20-1|TRBJ1-5
TGCAGTGCTCCGGGCCAGGGGGGGAATCAGCCCCAGCATTTT
CSAPGQGGNQPQHF